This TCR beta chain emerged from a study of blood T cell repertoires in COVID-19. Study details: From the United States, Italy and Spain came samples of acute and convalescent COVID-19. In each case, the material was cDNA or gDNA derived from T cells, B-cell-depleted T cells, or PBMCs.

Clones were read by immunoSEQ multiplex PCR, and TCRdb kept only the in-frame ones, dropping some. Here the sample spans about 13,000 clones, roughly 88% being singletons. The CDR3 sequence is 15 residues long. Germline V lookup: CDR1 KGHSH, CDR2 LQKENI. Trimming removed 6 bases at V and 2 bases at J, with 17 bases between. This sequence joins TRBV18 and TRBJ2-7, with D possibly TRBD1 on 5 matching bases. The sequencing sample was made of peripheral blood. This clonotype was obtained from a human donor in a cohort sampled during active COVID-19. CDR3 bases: TGTGCCAGCTCCCCATCCCAGACAGTACCCTACGAGCAGTACTTC. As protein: CASSPSQTVPYEQYF.